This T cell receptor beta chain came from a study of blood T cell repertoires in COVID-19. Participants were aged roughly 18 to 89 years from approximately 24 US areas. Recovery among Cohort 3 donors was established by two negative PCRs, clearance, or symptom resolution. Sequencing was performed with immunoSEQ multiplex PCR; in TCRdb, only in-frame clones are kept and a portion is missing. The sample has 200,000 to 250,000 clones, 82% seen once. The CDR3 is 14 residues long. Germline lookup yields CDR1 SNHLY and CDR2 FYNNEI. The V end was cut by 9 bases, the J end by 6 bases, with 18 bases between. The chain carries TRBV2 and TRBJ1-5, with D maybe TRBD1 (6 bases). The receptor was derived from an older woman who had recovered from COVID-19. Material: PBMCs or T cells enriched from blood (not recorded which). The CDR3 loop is CASVSGIQGQPQHF. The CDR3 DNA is TGTGCCAGTGTTTCAGGGATACAGGGTCAGCCCCAGCATTTT.